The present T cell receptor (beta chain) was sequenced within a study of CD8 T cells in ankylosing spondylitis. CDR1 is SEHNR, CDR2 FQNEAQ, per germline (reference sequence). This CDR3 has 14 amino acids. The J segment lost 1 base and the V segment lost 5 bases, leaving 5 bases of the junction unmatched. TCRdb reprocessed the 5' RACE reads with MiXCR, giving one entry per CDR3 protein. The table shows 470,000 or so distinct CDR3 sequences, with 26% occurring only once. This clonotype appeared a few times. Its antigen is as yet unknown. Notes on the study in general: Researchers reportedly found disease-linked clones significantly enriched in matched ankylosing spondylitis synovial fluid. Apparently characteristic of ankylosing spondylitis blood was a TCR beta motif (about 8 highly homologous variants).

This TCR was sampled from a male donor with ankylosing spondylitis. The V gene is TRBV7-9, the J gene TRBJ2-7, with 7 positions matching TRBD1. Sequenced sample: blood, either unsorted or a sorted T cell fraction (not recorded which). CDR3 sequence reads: CASSIRQGSYEQYF. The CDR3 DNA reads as TGTGCCAGCAGCATTCGACAGGGTTCCTACGAGCAGTACTTC. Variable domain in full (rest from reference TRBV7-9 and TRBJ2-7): DTGVSQNPRHKITKRGQNVTFRCDPISEHNRLYWYRQTLGQGPEFLTYFQNEAQLEKSRLLSDRFSAERPKGSFSTLEIQRTEQGDSAMYLCASSIRQGSYEQYFGPGTRLTVT.